Below, one T cell receptor (beta chain) is given with its context. RNA in amounts of roughly 0.5 to 1 ug was reverse transcribed with random hexamers. immunoSEQ multiplex PCR amplified TCR beta CDR3 across 54 Vbeta, 13 Jbeta. TCRdb re-called the immunoSEQ multiplex PCR reads with MiXCR, one entry per CDR3 protein. The sample holds 150,000 to 200,000 distinct CDR3 sequences, 94% seen once. The data are from a study of CD8 T cells in Susac syndrome. TEMRA cells were FACS-enriched, and CD8+ and CD4+ T cells were isolated negatively. Germline V gene sequence: CDR1 LNHDA, CDR2 SQIVND (reference sequence). The CDR3 extends over 13 amino acids. The V and J ends lost 4 bases and 4 bases, in that order; junction bases with no gene match: 3.

The specimen was CD4+ T cells from PBMCs. The chain recombines TRBV19 with TRBJ1-2; the match to TRBD1 covers 7 bases. The clonotype originates from a human donor with multiple sclerosis. The CDR3 coding sequence is TGTGCCAGTAGTAGGGGACAGCCCTATGGCTACACCTTC. It encodes CASSRGQPYGYTF.